A single sample is the source of the 20 T cell receptor beta chains below, sequenced in a study of Ad26.COV2.S vaccination and SARS-CoV-2 variants. The method was immunoSEQ multiplex PCR; TCRdb's version includes in-frame clones alone and lacks a portion of them. The sample holds 500,000 or so clones, 87% seen once. Documented treatment: some 19 received Ad26.COV2.S at low or high dose, single or two shots; roughly five received placebo; per-sample allocation not given. Specimen acquisition occurred on day 63 following the initial vaccine or placebo injection. The specimen was peripheral blood, collected in a trial of Ad26.COV2.S vaccine versus placebo. The source is a person between 18 and 65 years old who received the Ad26.COV2.S COVID-19 vaccine or a placebo.

J is TRBJ1-3 and V is TRBV3-1 (or the pseudogene TRBV3-2); 8 bases fit TRBD1. Germline CDR1 reads LGHDT; CDR2 reads YNNKEL (reference sequence). The CDR3 has 16 amino acids. The V gene end was trimmed by 4 bases and the J gene end by 3 bases; junction bases not matched to a gene: 8. Here the CDR3 reads CASSRNPGQGGNTIYF. The CDR3 bases are TGTGCCAGCAGCCGCAACCCCGGACAGGGTGGAAACACCATATATTTT.

The CDR3 coding sequence is TGTGCCAGCAGTTTTAAAAGGAGTCAGCCCCAGCATTTT. Its protein is CASSFKRSQPQHF. The V call is TRBV12-3 or TRBV12-4, the J call TRBJ1-5, with D hard to call. The V gene lost 3 bases and the J gene lost 6 bases, with 9 bases spanning the gap. The CDR3 covers 13 residues.

The rearrangement links TRBV2 to TRBJ1-1; D is possibly TRBD1 (5 bases). This CDR3 comprises 13 residues. Trimming pared 6 bases from V and 3 bases from J, leaving 11 bases between. Germline lookup yields CDR1 SNHLY and CDR2 FYNNEI. This CDR3 reads CASSRDRDTEAFF. In nucleotides, the CDR3 is TGTGCCAGCAGCCGCGACAGAGACACTGAAGCTTTCTTT.

J is TRBJ2-3 and V is TRBV24-1, with TRBD2 identical over 8 bases. CDR1 is KGHDR, CDR2 SFDVKD, per germline. Unmatched junction bases numbered 9, after V lost 4 bases and J lost 1 base. The CDR3 extends over 17 amino acids. The CDR3 is CATSESLGLGGTDTQYF. CDR3 coding DNA: TGTGCCACCAGTGAAAGCCTGGGACTAGGCGGCACAGATACGCAGTATTTT.

The gene calls are TRBV5-1 and TRBJ1-1; D remains unclear. Between the trimmed V and J ends, which lost 3 bases and 6 bases, there was a span of 12 bases. Looked up from germline, CDR1 is SGHRS and CDR2 is YFSETQ. CDR3 length equals 13 residues. CDR3 nucleotide sequence: TGCGCCAGCAGCTCGACCCCGAGGGCTGAAGCTTTCTTT. Translated: CASSSTPRAEAFF.

The sample holds one count of this clone. The chain couples TRBV5-5 to TRBJ2-6; 8 bases fit TRBD1. This CDR3 has 16 residues. V shed 4 bases, J shed 12 bases, and the junction held 15 bases outside the gene matches. CDR1 and CDR2 from the germline V gene are SGHKS and YYEKEE (reference sequence). The CDR3 here is CASSATVGQGPTVLTF. The CDR3 DNA follows: TGTGCCAGCAGCGCGACGGTAGGACAGGGCCCCACCGTCCTGACTTTC.

The chain uses TRBV19 and TRBJ2-7; D gene unclear. Germline lookup yields CDR1 LNHDA and CDR2 SQIVND (reference sequence). The CDR3 covers 15 residues. The ends were cut back, 3 bases at V and 2 bases at J, with 14 bases in the middle. CDR3: CASSIRGPPPYEQYF. The CDR3 DNA follows: TGTGCCAGTAGTATCAGAGGTCCCCCACCCTACGAGCAGTACTTC.

This chain uses TRBV19 with TRBJ1-5, with D unclear. CDR3 length: 14 residues. The germline V gene has CDR1 LNHDA and CDR2 SQIVND (reference sequence). The germline V and J ends were trimmed by 6 bases and 1 base, with 10 bases remaining between them. CDR3 loop: CASRPLGSNQPQHF. The CDR3 DNA is TGTGCCAGTAGGCCATTGGGGAGCAATCAGCCCCAGCATTTT.

The chain links TRBV9 to TRBJ2-1; TRBD1 matches 8 bases. The CDR3 extends over 16 amino acids. J was trimmed by 4 bases and V by 3 bases; bases with no gene match: 9. The germline V gene encodes CDR1 SGDLS and CDR2 YYNGEE. Here the CDR3 reads CASSAKTGGQYNEQFF. The CDR3 DNA is TGTGCCAGCAGCGCTAAAACAGGGGGACAATACAATGAGCAGTTCTTC. Supplemented by reference TRBV9 and TRBJ2-1, the full variable domain reads DSGVTQTPKHLITATGQRVTLRCSPRSGDLSVYWYQQSLDQGLQFLIQYYNGEERAKGNILERFSAQQFPDLHSELNLSSLELGDSALYFCASSAKTGGQYNEQFFGPGTRLTVL.

This sequence joins TRBV28 and TRBJ1-3; perhaps TRBD1 as D (6 bases). The germline V and J ends were trimmed by 5 bases and 0 bases, with 20 bases remaining between them. Germline values: CDR1 MDHEN, CDR2 SYDVKM. There are 18 residues in the CDR3. Here the CDR3 DNA reads TGTGCCAGCAGTCACCCTGAACGGACAGCACTCTCTGGAAACACCATATATTTT. This translates into CASSHPERTALSGNTIYF.

About this clone itself: Compared with germline, one end of the junction differs, possibly owing to a read error. V gene TRBV7-7 combines with J gene TRBJ2-5; 10 nucleotides match TRBD2. Per germline, CDR1 SSHAT and CDR2 FNYEAQ (reference sequence). The length of the CDR3 is 17 residues. As DNA, the CDR3 is TGTGCTAGCAGCTTAGGTCGGCTAGCGGGGGACCAAGAGACCCAGTACTTC. It is translated as CASSLGRLAGDQETQYF.

The chain uses TRBV12-3 or TRBV12-4 and TRBJ2-5, with D possibly TRBD2 on 6 matching bases. The V end was cut by 5 bases, the J end by 7 bases, with 8 bases between. The CDR3 is 11 residues long. DNA of the CDR3: TGTGCCAGCAGTATCGGGGGGACCCAGTACTTC. It encodes CASSIGGTQYF.

The gene calls are TRBV30 and TRBJ1-1; maybe TRBD1 (5 bases). Germline V gives CDR1 GTSNPN, CDR2 SVGIG (reference sequence). The V end lost 3 bases, the J end lost 0 bases, and 17 bases lay between the germline ends. The CDR3 spans 16 residues. CDR3 sequence reads: CAWSKGSGQLNTEAFF. The CDR3 region has the DNA TGTGCCTGGAGCAAAGGGTCGGGGCAGTTGAACACTGAAGCTTTCTTT. The whole variable domain, filled in from reference TRBV30 and TRBJ1-1, reads SQTIHQWPATLVQPVGSPLSLECTVEGTSNPNLYWYRQAAGRGLQLLFYSVGIGQISSEVPQNLSASRPQDRQFILSSKKLLLSDSGFYLCAWSKGSGQLNTEAFFGQGTRLTVV.

The chain recombines TRBV25-1 with TRBJ2-3, with no clear D. The length of the CDR3 is 11 residues. CDR1 is MGHDK and CDR2 is SYGVNS in the germline V gene. With 8 bases removed from V and 2 bases from J, the gap between germline ends came to 5 bases. CDR3 sequence (DNA): TGTGCCAGCGGATTCACAGATACGCAGTATTTT. Translating it yields CASGFTDTQYF. Using reference TRBV25-1 and TRBJ2-3 for the parts outside the CDR3, the full variable domain is EADIYQTPRYLVIGTGKKITLECSQTMGHDKMYWYQQDPGMELHLIHYSYGVNSTEKGDLSSESTVSRIRTEHFPLTLESARPSHTSQYLCASGFTDTQYFGPGTRLTVL.

The rearrangement joins TRBV19 to TRBJ1-1, with unresolved D. Per the germline V gene, CDR1 is LNHDA and CDR2 is SQIVND (reference sequence). V was pared by 4 bases and J by 1 base, with 7 bases between. The CDR3 sequence is 13 residues long. Written as DNA, the CDR3 is TGTGCCAGTAGTAGGAAGCCGAACACTGAAGCTTTCTTT. It codes for CASSRKPNTEAFF.

This chain connects TRBV19 to TRBJ2-1; D may be TRBD2 (5 bases). The CDR3 totals 14 residues. Germline loops: CDR1 LNHDA, CDR2 SQIVND (reference sequence). V lost 7 bases, J lost 2 bases, and 12 bases lay in between. This chain's CDR3 is CASNQEGTYNEQFF. In DNA form, the CDR3 reads TGTGCCAGTAATCAAGAGGGAACCTACAATGAGCAGTTCTTC.

This chain uses TRBV7-2 with TRBJ2-7, with D possibly called TRBD1 or TRBD2 (6 bases each). CDR1 is SGHTA and CDR2 is FQGNSA in the germline V gene. The CDR3 loop spans 17 amino acids. Trimming cost V 5 bases and J 4 bases, with 24 bases left between them. CDR3 residues: CASSPRGGPPRNYEQYF. The DNA for the CDR3 is TGTGCCAGCAGCCCCCGAGGGGGGCCCCCACGCAATTACGAGCAGTACTTC.

The V and J genes are TRBV10-3 and TRBJ1-6; D is perhaps TRBD1 (5 bases). This CDR3 spans 13 amino acids. Trimming stripped 6 bases from V and 11 bases from J, with 14 bases between. CDR1 is ENHRY, CDR2 SYGVKD, per germline. CDR3 amino acids: CAIRSGYHAPLHF. The CDR3 DNA reads TGTGCCATCAGGTCAGGGTATCATGCACCCCTCCACTTT.

V and J are TRBV30 and TRBJ2-5, with 8 bases matching TRBD2. This CDR3 contains 15 residues. Germline CDR1 and CDR2: GTSNPN and SVGIG (reference sequence). Trimming cost V 2 bases and J 1 base; bases outside gene matches: 6. The CDR3 coding sequence is TGTGCCTGGAGTACCTCCGGGGGGGCCCAAGAGACCCAGTACTTC. Translated: CAWSTSGGAQETQYF.

The rearrangement links TRBV29-1 to TRBJ2-7, with D tentatively TRBD2 (6 bases). Germline CDR1 and CDR2: SQVTM and ANQGSEA. V was pared by 7 bases and J by 1 base, with 8 bases between. CDR3 length: 11 amino acids. CDR3 nucleotide sequence: TGCAGCGGGAGGGTATCCTACGAGCAGTACTTC. It codes for CSGRVSYEQYF.